Sequencing of this T cell receptor beta chain was carried out in a study of OX40 agonist ivuxolimab in advanced cancers. Study-wide findings and caveats: The antigen specificity of the peripheral T cells (those that were expanded) was not determined.

Assay: immunoSEQ multiplex PCR; the TCRdb copy retains only in-frame clones and omits some. The repertoire holds 40,000 to 50,000 clones, with approximately 91% as singletons. For this clone: Antigen specificity is unknown.

Trimming cost V 6 bases and J 3 bases, with 6 bases left between them. The CDR3 covers 11 residues. Germline CDR1 and CDR2: SNHLY and FYNNEI. The chain joins TRBV2 to TRBJ2-7, with D perhaps matching TRBD1 (5 bases). The source was CD4+ or CD8+ T cells sorted from blood, collected in a trial of the OX40 agonist ivuxolimab. The TCR was taken from an adult with an advanced solid tumor such as melanoma, head and neck, liver or kidney cancer. This chain's CDR3 is CASSGHYEQYF. The CDR3 DNA reads TGTGCCAGCAGCGGACACTACGAGCAGTACTTC.